The 30 T cell receptor beta chains below were found in one sample sequenced in a study of siplizumab effects on memory and regulatory T cells. Measured with immunoSEQ multiplex PCR; TCRdb has only the in-frame clones, and not every one. The sample lists roughly 60,000 clones, approximately 93% occurring once. The sample taken for sequencing was CD8+ T cells sorted from blood. All receptors derive from a human donor in good health.

The V and J genes are TRBV28 and TRBJ1-4; possible D gene TRBD1, 5 bases. CDR3 size: 16 residues. V shed 5 bases and J shed 0 bases, with 13 bases lying between them. Per germline, CDR1 MDHEN and CDR2 SYDVKM. CDR3: CASSPGHVATNEKLFF. CDR3 nucleotide sequence: TGTGCCAGCAGTCCAGGACATGTCGCAACTAATGAAAAACTGTTTTTT. The whole variable domain, filled in from reference TRBV28 and TRBJ1-4, reads DVKVTQSSRYLVKRTGEKVFLECVQDMDHENMFWYRQDPGLGLRLIYFSYDVKMKEKGDIPEGYSVSREKKERFSLILESASTNQTSMYLCASSPGHVATNEKLFFGSGTQLSVL.

The chain combines TRBV7-2 with TRBJ2-7; possible D gene TRBD2, 7 bases. From germline, CDR1 is SGHTA and CDR2 FQGNSA. V shed 4 bases and J shed 2 bases, with 9 bases lying between them. This CDR3 comprises 13 residues. The CDR3 DNA sequence: TGTGCCAGCAGCTGGGGGGGCACCTACGAGCAGTACTTC. Translating it yields CASSWGGTYEQYF.

The chain is built from TRBV5-6 and TRBJ2-5; D is possibly TRBD1 or TRBD2 (5 bases each). CDR3 length equals 14 residues. The V gene's germline CDR1 is SGHDT and CDR2 YYEEEE. Trimming cost V 0 bases and J 1 base, with 7 bases left between them. Here the CDR3 DNA reads TGTGCCAGCAGCTTGGGGGGGTCCCAAGAGACCCAGTACTTC. Amino acid sequence: CASSLGGSQETQYF.

V and J are TRBV28 and TRBJ2-7; the D call may be TRBD1 or TRBD2 (5 bases each). CDR1 is MDHEN, CDR2 SYDVKM, per germline. The CDR3 extends over 12 amino acids. Trimming shortened V by 5 bases and J by 7 bases, and 12 bases separated the two germline ends. The CDR3 DNA sequence: TGTGCCAGCAGTGCTGGGACGTCTGAGCAGTACTTC. This sequence encodes CASSAGTSEQYF.

The gene calls are TRBV7-6 and TRBJ2-3; 11 bases fit TRBD2. This CDR3 region has 16 residues. Germline CDR1 reads SGHVS; CDR2 reads FNYEAQ. The V segment lost 6 bases and the J segment 2 bases; nucleotides outside the gene matches: 7. CDR3 DNA: TGTGCCAGCAGTCCTCCGACTAGCGGGGTCACAGATACGCAGTATTTT. Encoded protein: CASSPPTSGVTDTQYF.

This clone was observed a handful of times. The chain is built from TRBV14 and TRBJ1-2; 10 bases match TRBD1. After removal of 4 bases from V and 7 bases from J, the junction contained 6 bases not matched to a gene. CDR1 SGHDN and CDR2 FVKESK come from the germline V gene. The CDR3 covers 14 residues. In DNA, the CDR3 is TGTGCCAGCAGCCTATCCGGGACAGGGGTTGGCTACACCTTC. It yields the protein CASSLSGTGVGYTF.

The chain has TRBV6-6 and TRBJ2-1; no clear D. The CDR3 is made up of 11 amino acids. V was clipped by 6 bases and J by 12 bases, with 12 bases between them. Germline V gives CDR1 MNHNY, CDR2 SVGAGI (reference sequence). CDR3: CASSANEVQFF. CDR3 sequence (DNA): TGTGCCAGCAGCGCCAATGAGGTGCAGTTCTTC.

The chain joins TRBV15 to TRBJ2-5, with D uncertain. The J call is in doubt because the DNA end fits TRBJ2-7 better. CDR3 size: 12 residues. The germline gives CDR1 LNHNV, CDR2 YYDKDF (reference sequence). The CDR3 protein is CATSRTSSEQYF. CDR3 nucleotides: TGTGCCACCAGCAGAACTTCTAGCGAGCAGTACTTC.

This clone was found once. The chain uses TRBV28 and TRBJ2-3; D uncertain. This CDR3 has 15 residues. Germline V gene data show CDR1 as MDHEN and CDR2 as SYDVKM. V was clipped by 6 bases and J by 6 bases, with 19 bases between them. The CDR3 here is CASSFDRGKADTQYF. The DNA of the CDR3 is TGTGCCAGCAGCTTTGATCGAGGCAAGGCGGATACGCAGTATTTT.

This sequence joins TRBV14 and TRBJ2-7; 8 nucleotides match TRBD2. With 3 bases clipped from V and 4 bases from J, the junction kept 2 bases outside the gene matches. There are 13 residues in the CDR3. Germline CDR1 and CDR2: SGHDN and FVKESK. CDR3 sequence reads: CASSHPSGYEQYF. CDR3 nucleotide sequence: TGTGCCAGCAGCCATCCTAGCGGGTACGAGCAGTACTTC.

The chain couples TRBV6-4 to TRBJ2-2, with TRBD1 matching over 8 bases. Germline values: CDR1 MRHNA, CDR2 SNTAGT. The length of the CDR3 is 13 residues. V trimming: 7 bases; J trimming: 6 bases; junction bases outside the gene matches: 4. Here the CDR3 reads CASKQGDAGELFF. CDR3 sequence (DNA): TGTGCCAGCAAACAGGGGGACGCCGGGGAGCTGTTTTTT.

V usage is TRBV13 and J usage is TRBJ2-2; tentatively, D is TRBD1 (5 bases). CDR3 length: 17 residues. V was pared by 5 bases and J by 1 base, with 17 bases between. In germline, CDR1 is PRHDT, CDR2 FYEKMQ (reference sequence). The CDR3 protein is CASSTWGHDMNTGELFF. CDR3 DNA: TGTGCCAGCAGCACATGGGGCCACGACATGAACACCGGGGAGCTGTTTTTT.

CDR3 residues: CASSQGARYEQYF. The CDR3 DNA reads as TGCGCCAGCAGCCAGGGTGCCCGCTACGAGCAGTACTTC. The chain has TRBV5-1 and TRBJ2-7, with D tentatively TRBD1 (5 bases). CDR1 is SGHRS, CDR2 YFSETQ, per germline. The CDR3 loop spans 13 amino acids. V shed 4 bases and J shed 3 bases, with 11 bases lying between them.

As for this clone: The junction shows a germline mismatch at one end, possibly a read error. This chain uses TRBV13 with TRBJ1-2; 9 bases align to TRBD1. Germline V gene sequence: CDR1 PRHDT, CDR2 FYEKMQ (reference sequence). This CDR3 is built from 14 residues. The CDR3 loop is CASSLGTGIYGYTF. DNA for the CDR3: TGTGCCAGCAGCCTAGGGACAGGGATCTATGGCTACACCTTC. The full variable domain, in which reference TRBV13 and TRBJ1-2 provide the parts outside the CDR3, is AAGVIQSPRHLIKEKRETATLKCYPIPRHDTVYWYQQGPGQDPQFLISFYEKMQSDKGSIPDRFSAQQFSDYHSELNMSSLELGDSALYFCASSLGTGIYGYTFGSGTRLTVV.

The rearrangement links TRBV9 to TRBJ2-5; TRBD1 agrees at 10 bases. Germline CDR1 reads SGDLS; CDR2 reads YYNGEE. V was pared by 0 bases and J by 5 bases, with 4 bases of the junction left unmatched. The CDR3 has 15 amino acids. The CDR3 loop is CASSVGDRGGETQYF. For the CDR3, the DNA is TGTGCCAGCAGCGTAGGGGACAGGGGTGGCGAGACCCAGTACTTC.

The chain couples TRBV19 to TRBJ2-2; D unresolved. The CDR3 covers 15 residues. With 4 bases removed from V and 4 bases from J, the gap between germline ends came to 13 bases. In germline, CDR1 is LNHDA, CDR2 SQIVND (reference sequence). The CDR3 is CASSSRNKVTGELFF. In nucleotides, the CDR3 is TGTGCCAGTAGTAGCCGGAATAAAGTCACCGGGGAGCTGTTTTTT.

This clone has just a few counts. CDR3 amino acids: CASSLGPTGELFF. The CDR3 DNA is TGTGCCAGCAGTTTAGGACCCACCGGGGAGCTGTTTTTT. The chain links TRBV27 to TRBJ2-2; no clear D. The CDR3 is 13 residues long. Germline V CDR1 and CDR2: MNHEY, SMNVEV (reference sequence). Between the trimmed V and J ends, which lost 2 bases and 4 bases, there was a span of 5 bases.

V is TRBV2 and J is TRBJ2-3, with D possibly matching TRBD2 (6 bases). Germline CDR1 is SNHLY and CDR2 is FYNNEI. The CDR3 length is 13 residues. V was pared by 6 bases and J by 4 bases, with 11 bases between. The CDR3 region has the DNA TGTGCCAGCAGCGGCGGGACCCCAGATACGCAGTATTTT. Protein: CASSGGTPDTQYF.

The J gene is TRBJ2-2, the V gene TRBV29-1, with 8 positions matching TRBD2. This CDR3 has 14 amino acids. The germline V gene encodes CDR1 SQVTM and CDR2 ANQGSEA. The V and J ends lost 5 bases and 0 bases, in that order; junction bases with no gene match: 2. The CDR3 DNA is TGCAGCGTTTTAGCGGGAACGAACACCGGGGAGCTGTTTTTT. Translation gives CSVLAGTNTGELFF.

This clone is a singleton in its sample. The chain couples TRBV7-3 to TRBJ2-2; D assignment may be TRBD1 or TRBD2 (5 bases each). Trimming removed 4 bases at V and 0 bases at J, with 9 bases between. The CDR3 is 15 amino acids. In germline, CDR1 is SGHTA, CDR2 FQGTGA. The CDR3 loop is CASSWDGSNTGELFF. CDR3 DNA: TGTGCCAGCAGCTGGGACGGTTCGAACACCGGGGAGCTGTTTTTT.

The chain employs TRBV7-2 and TRBJ1-1; D gene uncertain. The V end was cut by 3 bases, the J end by 5 bases, with 13 bases between. CDR1 SGHTA and CDR2 FQGNSA come from the germline V gene. The CDR3 spans 14 residues. The chain's CDR3 is CASSFQAGSTEAFF. Here the CDR3 DNA reads TGTGCCAGCAGCTTCCAGGCCGGGTCAACTGAAGCTTTCTTT.

This chain links TRBV6-1 with TRBJ2-1, with D possibly being TRBD1 or TRBD2 (5 bases each). The CDR3 loop spans 15 amino acids. V lost 2 bases, J lost 1 base, and 9 bases lay in between. Germline V gene lookup returns CDR1 MNHNS and CDR2 SASEGT. DNA of the CDR3: TGTGCCAGCAGTGAATCGTGGGGGTCCTACAATGAGCAGTTCTTC. Protein product: CASSESWGSYNEQFF.

The CDR3 region is CASSFLAGGETQYF. CDR3 nucleotides: TGTGCCAGCAGTTTTCTAGCGGGAGGAGAGACCCAGTACTTC. V gene TRBV27 combines with J gene TRBJ2-5; 11 bases match TRBD2. Germline CDR1 and CDR2: MNHEY and SMNVEV (reference sequence). Germline trimming cut 3 bases from V and 4 bases from J; bases unmatched to any gene: 1. The CDR3 is 14 amino acids.

The V call is TRBV27, the J call TRBJ2-3; no clear D gene. V lost 6 bases to trimming and J lost 2 bases, with 6 bases between them. This CDR3 contains 12 residues. Germline V CDR1 and CDR2: MNHEY, SMNVEV (reference sequence). The chain's CDR3 is CASRTHTDTQYF. For the CDR3, the DNA is TGTGCCAGCAGGACACACACAGATACGCAGTATTTT.

The count of this clone is one. This chain uses TRBV15 with TRBJ2-7, with D unclear. V was clipped by 4 bases and J by 1 base, with 11 bases between them. The CDR3 consists of 14 residues. CDR1 is LNHNV and CDR2 is YYDKDF in the germline V gene (reference sequence). The CDR3 DNA reads TGTGCCACCAGCATGCCAGGCCTATCCTACGAGCAGTACTTC. Amino acid sequence: CATSMPGLSYEQYF.

The gene calls are TRBV7-8 and TRBJ1-1, with 8 bases that match TRBD1. The CDR3 extends over 14 amino acids. V was clipped by 6 bases and J by 1 base; unmatched bases: 4. The germline V gene encodes CDR1 SGHVS and CDR2 FQNEAQ. DNA of the CDR3: TGTGCCAGCAGAAGAGGGACAGGGAACACTGAAGCTTTCTTT. This encodes CASRRGTGNTEAFF.

About this clone: Relative to the germline gene, one junction end is altered; a read error may explain this. The chain combines TRBV11-2 with TRBJ2-7; 14 bases match TRBD2. There are 16 residues in the CDR3. Germline V gives CDR1 SGHAT, CDR2 FQNNGV. The CDR3 loop reads CASSLWGLAGAVERYF. The CDR3 nucleotides read TGTGCCAGCAGCCTCTGGGGACTAGCGGGAGCGGTCGAGCGGTACTTC.

The rearrangement uses TRBV27 and TRBJ2-1, with D possibly TRBD1 on 5 matching bases. The CDR3 totals 14 residues. Trimming shortened V by 3 bases and J by 2 bases, and 8 bases separated the two germline ends. Per the germline V gene, CDR1 is MNHEY and CDR2 is SMNVEV (reference sequence). This CDR3 reads CASSLGQPYNEQFF. DNA for the CDR3: TGTGCCAGCAGTTTGGGGCAGCCCTACAATGAGCAGTTCTTC.

The chain links TRBV13 to TRBJ2-1, with D uncertain. Germline CDR1 and CDR2: PRHDT and FYEKMQ (reference sequence). Between the trimmed V and J ends, which lost 7 bases and 7 bases, there was a span of 14 bases. CDR3 length: 13 residues. CDR3 DNA: TGTGCCAGCACCCCGGGCTACCAAAATGAGCAGTTCTTC. Encoded protein: CASTPGYQNEQFF. Supplemented by reference TRBV13 and TRBJ2-1, the full variable domain reads AAGVIQSPRHLIKEKRETATLKCYPIPRHDTVYWYQQGPGQDPQFLISFYEKMQSDKGSIPDRFSAQQFSDYHSELNMSSLELGDSALYFCASTPGYQNEQFFGPGTRLTVL.

The V gene is TRBV10-3, the J gene TRBJ2-1; D is ambiguous. Germline V gene lookup returns CDR1 ENHRY and CDR2 SYGVKD. V was trimmed by 2 bases and J by 3 bases, leaving 11 bases between them. CDR3 size: 15 residues. The CDR3 is CAISEGSNLYNEQFF. For the CDR3, the DNA is TGTGCCATCAGTGAGGGTAGCAACCTCTACAATGAGCAGTTCTTC.